These 3 T cell receptor beta chains were sequenced from one sample in a study of beta chain features in type 1 diabetes. Study results and caveats: Moderate but significant shortening of TCRB CDR3s was recorded in all four CD4+ subsets from Type 1 diabetes patients.

Sequenced material consisted of expressed TCRB transcripts (all of the isolated RNA was reverse transcribed). Assay used: immunoSEQ multiplex PCR; TCRdb lists only in-frame clones, some missing. Here the sample spans about 340,000 clones, approximately 13% being singletons. No antigen has been identified for these receptors. The specimen was naive CD4+ T cells from blood. The receptors were gathered from a woman aged 18-29 years with type 1 diabetes.

The rearrangement links TRBV2 to TRBJ2-2, with D possibly being TRBD1 (7 bases). This CDR3 is 15 amino acids long. CDR1 SNHLY and CDR2 FYNNEI come from the germline V gene. V gave up 6 bases and J gave up 6 bases, with 17 bases separating them. The CDR3 DNA is TGTGCCAGCAGCCACAGGGGAGGTTGGTCCGGGGAGCTGTTTTTT. It specifies CASSHRGGWSGELFF.

The chain joins TRBV9 to TRBJ1-1; D is unclear. V lost 2 bases, J lost 3 bases, and 8 bases lay in between. The germline V gene has CDR1 SGDLS and CDR2 YYNGEE. The CDR3 extends over 13 amino acids. CDR3 region: CASSVVSHTEAFF. DNA of the CDR3: TGTGCCAGCAGCGTTGTCTCCCACACTGAAGCTTTCTTT. Full variable domain (outside the CDR3, taken from reference TRBV9 and TRBJ1-1): DSGVTQTPKHLITATGQRVTLRCSPRSGDLSVYWYQQSLDQGLQFLIQYYNGEERAKGNILERFSAQQFPDLHSELNLSSLELGDSALYFCASSVVSHTEAFFGQGTRLTVV.

This clone was found a few times. This rearrangement joins TRBV10-3 to TRBJ2-7, with TRBD1 matching 10 bases. The CDR3 consists of 14 residues. Germline assignment: CDR1 ENHRY and CDR2 SYGVKD. The J segment lost 0 bases and the V segment lost 6 bases, leaving 2 bases of the junction unmatched. As DNA, the CDR3 is TGTGCCATCAGCGGACAGGGGGGCTCCTACGAGCAGTACGTC. It translates to CAISGQGGSYEQYV.